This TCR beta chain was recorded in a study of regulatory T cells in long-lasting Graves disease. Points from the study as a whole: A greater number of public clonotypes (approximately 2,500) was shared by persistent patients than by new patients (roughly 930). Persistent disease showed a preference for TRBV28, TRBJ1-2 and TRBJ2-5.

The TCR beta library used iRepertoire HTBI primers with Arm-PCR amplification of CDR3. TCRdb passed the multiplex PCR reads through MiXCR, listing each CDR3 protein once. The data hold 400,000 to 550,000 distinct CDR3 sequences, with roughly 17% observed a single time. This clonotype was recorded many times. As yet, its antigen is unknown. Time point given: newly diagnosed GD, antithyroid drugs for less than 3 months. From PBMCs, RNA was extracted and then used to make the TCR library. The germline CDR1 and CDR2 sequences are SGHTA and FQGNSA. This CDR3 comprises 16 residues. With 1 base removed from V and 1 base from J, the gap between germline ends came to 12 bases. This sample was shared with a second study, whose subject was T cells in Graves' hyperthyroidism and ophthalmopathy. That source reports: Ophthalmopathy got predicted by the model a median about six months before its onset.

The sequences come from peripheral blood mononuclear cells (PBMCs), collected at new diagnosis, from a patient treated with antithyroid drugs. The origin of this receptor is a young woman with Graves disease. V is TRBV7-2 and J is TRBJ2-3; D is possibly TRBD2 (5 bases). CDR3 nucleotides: TGTGCCAGCAGCTTAGTCTCCGGGAAAGGCACAGATACGCAGTATTTT. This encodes CASSLVSGKGTDTQYF.